Here is one T cell receptor beta chain with its context. With 60 Vbeta and 13 Jbeta primers, the PCR was carried out. Clones were sequenced by immunoSEQ multiplex PCR, and TCRdb holds only the in-frame ones, with some missing. The profile shows more than 85,000 clones, more than 60% of them singletons. This specimen comes from a study of cytomegalovirus exposure and HLA in healthy donors. Germline CDR1 and CDR2: MNHEY and SVGAGI. Trimming cost V 2 bases and J 2 bases; bases outside gene matches: 6. The length of the CDR3 is 15 residues. This clonotype originated in a man aged 25 to 40 in good health and CMV-seropositive. Material for sequencing was PBMCs. The V and J genes are TRBV6-5 and TRBJ2-7; the match to TRBD1 covers 7 bases. As DNA, the CDR3 is TGTGCCAGCAGTTACCGGGACAGTGTTACCTACGAGCAGTACTTC. Translating it yields CASSYRDSVTYEQYF.